This T cell receptor beta chain was sequenced in a study of blood T cell repertoires in COVID-19. Overall study: Sites in the United States, Italy and Spain provided acute and convalescent COVID-19 samples. PBMCs, B-cell-depleted T cells, or T cells were the source of the cDNA or gDNA that made up the material.

How the authors handled the data: Estimation of nucleated cell counts was performed using reference gene primer amplification. Profiling relied on immunoSEQ multiplex PCR, and the TCRdb table lists in-frame clones only, not all of them. The DNA gave D and trimming, while V, J and clone size come from that table. The data contain some 190,000 clones, approximately 83% of them seen just once; the ten biggest clones take up around 3.3%. The germline V gene encodes CDR1 MNHEY and CDR2 SVGAGI. The CDR3 spans 15 residues. J was trimmed by 4 bases and V by 1 base; bases with no gene match: 2. The receptor comes from a man in his 60s with acute or convalescent COVID-19. The V gene is TRBV6-5, the J gene TRBJ1-5, with 9 positions matching TRBD1. The sample comprised peripheral blood. The CDR3 DNA is TGTGCCAGCAGTTACTACAGGGGGCATAATCAGCCCCAGCATTTT. Translating it yields CASSYYRGHNQPQHF.